The clone carrying this TCR beta chain was observed once. Trimming took 4 bases from V and 7 from J; bases not matched to a gene: 8. The CDR3 consists of 15 residues. Germline V gene lookup returns CDR1 MGHDK and CDR2 SYGVNS. In the original analysis: Reference gene primer amplification gave nucleated cell count estimates. TCRdb keeps only in-frame clones here, not all; method: immunoSEQ multiplex PCR. For V, J and clone size, that table is used; D and trimming come from the DNA. The sample has tens of thousands of clones, approximately 92% seen once; the top ten hold around 40%. This entry comes from a study of blood T cell repertoires in COVID-19. Study-level information: In each case, the material was cDNA or gDNA derived from T cells, B-cell-depleted T cells, or PBMCs.

The sample comprised peripheral blood. This receptor was taken from a woman aged 55-69 years with COVID-19, enrolled during active disease. The chain carries TRBV25-1 and TRBJ2-1; 9 nucleotides line up with TRBD2. The CDR3 bases are TGTGCCAGCAGTGCCGCGGGAGGGCCGGGAAATGAGCAGTTCTTC. Its protein is CASSAAGGPGNEQFF.